Listed below are T cell receptor beta chains from one sample, sequenced in a study of shared clonotypes between healthy human individuals. Profiled with immunoSEQ multiplex PCR; TCRdb holds only in-frame clones, not every one. The sample shows about 510,000 clones, 90% to 97% of them seen only once. The specimen was naive CD4+ T cells sorted from blood. The receptors derive from a woman aged 25 to 39 in good health. Both conserved end residues are part of each CDR3. Each record gives: J gene, D gene, V gene, clone size, CDR3 protein, CDR3 DNA. The D gene is left open where the match is weak. Rows may omit the clone size; those that give it use once, few, many or a size class.

TRBJ2-6	TRBD2	TRBV4-1	NA	CASSQGRRSSGKLANVLTF	TGCGCCAGCAGCCAAGGGCGTCGGTCTAGCGGGAAACTGGCCAACGTCCTGACTTTC
TRBJ2-1	NA	TRBV7-9	NA	CASSLANEQFF	TGTGCCAGCAGCTTAGCTAATGAGCAGTTCTTC
TRBJ2-5	NA	TRBV5-6	NA	CASSFEGVQETQYF	TGTGCCAGCAGCTTCGAGGGAGTTCAAGAGACCCAGTACTTC
TRBJ2-3	NA	TRBV6-6	NA	CASRNPPGRDTQYF	TGTGCCAGCAGAAACCCACCAGGGCGAGATACGCAGTATTTT
TRBJ2-7	TRBD1	TRBV5-1	NA	CASSRMTGYEQYF	TGCGCCAGCAGCCGTATGACAGGGTACGAGCAGTACTTC
TRBJ2-7	NA	TRBV30	few	CAWSVQTYEQYF	TGTGCCTGGAGTGTACAGACCTACGAGCAGTACTTC
TRBJ2-7	NA	TRBV9	NA	CASSLTGEGYEQYF	TGTGCCAGCAGCTTGACAGGGGAGGGATACGAGCAGTACTTC
TRBJ2-1	NA	TRBV10-1	NA	CASSENRNEQFF	TGCGCCAGCAGTGAGAACCGAAATGAGCAGTTCTTC
TRBJ2-4	NA	TRBV15	NA	CATRDTVIAKNIQYF	TGTGCCACCAGAGACACTGTAATAGCCAAAAACATTCAGTACTTC
TRBJ2-7	TRBD2	TRBV19	once	CASSATGTSNEQYF	TGTGCCAGTAGTGCCACCGGGACTAGTAACGAGCAGTACTTC
TRBJ2-3	TRBD2	TRBV11-2	NA	CASSYGRLSGRAPDTQYF	TGTGCCAGCAGCTATGGGAGACTTAGCGGGAGGGCTCCAGATACGCAGTATTTT
TRBJ2-1	NA	TRBV30	NA	CAWKGRWVSNEQFF	TGTGCCTGGAAAGGGAGGTGGGTTTCGAATGAGCAGTTCTTC
TRBJ2-5	NA	TRBV7-9	NA	CASSHGWETQYF	TGTGCCAGCAGCCACGGGTGGGAGACCCAGTACTTC
TRBJ1-2	NA	TRBV28	once	CASRKRSANYGYTF	TGTGCCAGCAGAAAAAGGAGTGCTAACTATGGCTACACCTTC
TRBJ1-1	NA	TRBV2	NA	CASSPLNQNTEAFF	TGTGCCAGCTCCCCTTTGAACCAGAACACTGAAGCTTTCTTT